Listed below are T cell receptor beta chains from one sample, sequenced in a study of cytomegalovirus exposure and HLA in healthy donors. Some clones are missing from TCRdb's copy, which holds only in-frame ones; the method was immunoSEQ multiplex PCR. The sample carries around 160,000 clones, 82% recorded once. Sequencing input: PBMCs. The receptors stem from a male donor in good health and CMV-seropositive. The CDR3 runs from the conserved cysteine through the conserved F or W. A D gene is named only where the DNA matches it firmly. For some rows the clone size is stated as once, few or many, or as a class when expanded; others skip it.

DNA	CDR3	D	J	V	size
TGTGCCATCAGTCCGTCGGGACTAGCGGGTTACGAGCAGTACTTC	CAISPSGLAGYEQYF	TRBD2	TRBJ2-7	TRBV10-3	NA
TGTGCCAGCAGTTTCACAGGGTTCGGGGAGCTGTTTTTT	CASSFTGFGELFF	NA	TRBJ2-2	TRBV28	NA
TGTGCCAGCAACCAGGGACAGGGAGAGGTGTCCTACGAGCAGTACTTC	CASNQGQGEVSYEQYF	TRBD1	TRBJ2-7	TRBV2	NA
TGTGCCAGCAGCGTAGCTCAGGTAGATACGCAGTATTTT	CASSVAQVDTQYF	NA	TRBJ2-3	TRBV9	once
TGTGCCAGCAGTTTAATAGTAAAAGCGCATGAGCAGTTCTTC	CASSLIVKAHEQFF	NA	TRBJ2-1	TRBV27	NA
TGTGCCAGCAGTACTAGCGGGAGTCTCAACAATGAGCAGTTCTTC	CASSTSGSLNNEQFF	TRBD2	TRBJ2-1	TRBV6-1	NA
TGTGCCAGCAGCTTCTACCGGGACAGAGACAATCAGCCCCAGCATTTT	CASSFYRDRDNQPQHF	TRBD1	TRBJ1-5	TRBV7-8	NA
TGTGCCAGCAGTTATGCCACCGGGACAGGGCCCTACGAGCAGTACTTC	CASSYATGTGPYEQYF	TRBD1	TRBJ2-7	TRBV11-2	NA
TGTGCCAGCTCAGCCGGGGGAAACTCTGGAAACACCATATATTTT	CASSAGGNSGNTIYF	NA	TRBJ1-3	TRBV18	NA
TGCGCCAGCAGCCAAAGAAAGGGGCGCACAGATACGCAGTATTTT	CASSQRKGRTDTQYF	NA	TRBJ2-3	TRBV4-3	few
TGTGCCAGCAGCCACCGGGACACAAGACCACCCTACGAGCAGTACTTC	CASSHRDTRPPYEQYF	NA	TRBJ2-7	TRBV5-4	NA
TGTGCCAGTAGTATAGTCCCAGGGTACATCATCGAGCAGTACTTC	CASSIVPGYIIEQYF	NA	TRBJ2-7	TRBV19	NA
TGCGCCAGCAGCCAAGTACAGGGAGCAGATACGCAGTATTTT	CASSQVQGADTQYF	NA	TRBJ2-3	TRBV4-3	NA
TGTGCCAGCAGAGGGGGATGGCAGCCCCAGCATTTT	CASRGGWQPQHF	NA	TRBJ1-5	TRBV6-1	NA
TGCGCCAGTATTCCGGGACTAGCGGGAGGGGCCTACAATGAGCAGTTCTTC	CASIPGLAGGAYNEQFF	TRBD2	TRBJ2-1	TRBV5-1	NA
TGTGCCAGCAGTGGACAGTACAATCAGCCCCAGCATTTT	CASSGQYNQPQHF	NA	TRBJ1-5	TRBV6-1	few
TGTGCCAGCAGCTTAGCTGGGGGGAGTGAAGCTTTCTTT	CASSLAGGSEAFF	NA	TRBJ1-1	TRBV7-6	NA
TGTGCCAGCAGGACAGGGAAGAACACTGAAGCTTTCTTT	CASRTGKNTEAFF	TRBD1	TRBJ1-1	TRBV19	once
TGTGCCAGCTCAGTTGCAGGGAAGCGCTACGAGCAGTACTTC	CASSVAGKRYEQYF	NA	TRBJ2-7	TRBV18	NA
TGTGCCAGCAGCCCCCGACGGCTCGAGGTGGAGACCCAGTACTTC	CASSPRRLEVETQYF	NA	TRBJ2-5	TRBV11-2	NA
TGTGCCAGCAAATTGGGCGGGATCACAGATACGCAGTATTTT	CASKLGGITDTQYF	NA	TRBJ2-3	TRBV7-9	NA
TGTGCCAGCAGCCCAACAGGGGGCTTGGGGGAGACCCAGTACTTC	CASSPTGGLGETQYF	TRBD1	TRBJ2-5	TRBV7-8	NA
TGTGCCAGCAGCGTACGCGGGACAGGGGTCGCTCTCTCTGGAAACACCATATATTTT	CASSVRGTGVALSGNTIYF	TRBD1	TRBJ1-3	TRBV9	NA
TGTGCCACTCGGACTAGCGTTAGCACAGATACGCAGTATTTT	CATRTSVSTDTQYF	TRBD2	TRBJ2-3	TRBV19	few
TGTGCCTGGAGTGTAAGGGTGAGCGGGAGGTCCTTAACCCCGCAGTTCTTC	CAWSVRVSGRSLTPQFF	TRBD2	TRBJ2-1	TRBV30	NA